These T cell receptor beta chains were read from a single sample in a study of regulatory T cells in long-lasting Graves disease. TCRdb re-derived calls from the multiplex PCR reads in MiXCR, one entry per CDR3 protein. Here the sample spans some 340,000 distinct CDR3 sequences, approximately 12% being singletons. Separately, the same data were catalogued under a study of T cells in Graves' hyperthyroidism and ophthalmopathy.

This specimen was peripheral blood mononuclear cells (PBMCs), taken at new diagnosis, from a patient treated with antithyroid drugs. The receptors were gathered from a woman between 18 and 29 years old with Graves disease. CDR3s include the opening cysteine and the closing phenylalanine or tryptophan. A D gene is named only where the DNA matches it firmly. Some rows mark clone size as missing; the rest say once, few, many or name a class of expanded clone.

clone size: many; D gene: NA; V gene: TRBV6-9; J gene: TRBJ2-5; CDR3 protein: CASSYEGRETQYF; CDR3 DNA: TGTGCCAGCAGTTACGAGGGTCGAGAGACCCAGTACTTC
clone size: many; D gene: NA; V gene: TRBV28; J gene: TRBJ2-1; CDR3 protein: CASSLRPSRSYNEQFF; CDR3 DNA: TGTGCCAGCAGTTTACGACCTTCCCGCTCCTACAATGAGCAGTTCTTC
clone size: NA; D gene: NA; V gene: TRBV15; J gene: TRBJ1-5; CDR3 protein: CATSRVDSSQPQHF; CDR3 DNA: TGTGCCACCAGCAGAGTAGACAGCAGTCAGCCCCAGCATTTT
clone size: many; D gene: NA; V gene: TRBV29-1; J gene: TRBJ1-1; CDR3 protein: CSVEGRMNTEAFF; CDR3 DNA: TGCAGCGTAGAAGGACGGATGAACACTGAAGCTTTCTTT
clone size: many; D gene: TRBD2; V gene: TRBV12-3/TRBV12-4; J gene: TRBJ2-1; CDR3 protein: CASSWGGSGTYNEQFF; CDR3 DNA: TGTGCCAGCAGCTGGGGGGGTAGCGGGACCTACAATGAGCAGTTCTTC
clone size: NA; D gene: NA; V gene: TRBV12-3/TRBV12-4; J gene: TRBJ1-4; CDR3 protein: CASSSEDPTLGEKLFF; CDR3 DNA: TGTGCCAGCAGTTCGGAGGACCCAACTTTAGGGGAAAAACTGTTTTTT
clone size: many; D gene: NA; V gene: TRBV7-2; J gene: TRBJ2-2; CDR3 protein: CASSTSWGRGELFF; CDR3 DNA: TGTGCCAGCAGCACCTCCTGGGGAAGGGGGGAGCTGTTTTTT
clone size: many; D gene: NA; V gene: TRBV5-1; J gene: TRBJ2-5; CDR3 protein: CASSLAVNAGRETQYF; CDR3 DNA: TGCGCCAGCAGCTTGGCAGTTAATGCTGGGAGGGAGACCCAGTACTTC
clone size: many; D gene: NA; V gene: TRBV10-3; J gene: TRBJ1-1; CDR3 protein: CAIRLDTEAFF; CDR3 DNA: TGTGCCATCCGCCTTGACACTGAAGCTTTCTTT
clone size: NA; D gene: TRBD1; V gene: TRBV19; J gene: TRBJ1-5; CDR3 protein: CATSDRVGNQPQHF; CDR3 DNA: TGTGCCACTTCTGACAGGGTTGGCAATCAGCCCCAGCATTTT
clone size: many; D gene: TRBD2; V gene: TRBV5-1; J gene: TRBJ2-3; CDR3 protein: CASSLTRTSGSTDTQYF; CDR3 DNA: TGCGCCAGCAGCTTGACCAGGACTAGCGGTAGCACAGATACGCAGTATTTT
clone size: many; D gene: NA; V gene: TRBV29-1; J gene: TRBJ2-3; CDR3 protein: CSVRGRVQEDTQYF; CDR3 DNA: TGCAGCGTTCGGGGCAGGGTGCAAGAAGATACGCAGTATTTT
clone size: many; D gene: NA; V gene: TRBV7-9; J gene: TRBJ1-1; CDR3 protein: CASSSSPYTEAFF; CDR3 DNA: TGTGCCAGCAGCTCCTCGCCATACACTGAAGCTTTCTTT
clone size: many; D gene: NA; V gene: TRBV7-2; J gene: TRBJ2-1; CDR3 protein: CASSLGAAFYNEQFF; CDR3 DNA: TGTGCCAGCAGCTTAGGGGCAGCATTCTACAATGAGCAGTTCTTC
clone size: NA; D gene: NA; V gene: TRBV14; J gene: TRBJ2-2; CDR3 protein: CASSQVIRTSPGELFF; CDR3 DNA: TGTGCCAGCAGCCAAGTAATCAGGACGTCTCCCGGGGAGCTGTTTTTT
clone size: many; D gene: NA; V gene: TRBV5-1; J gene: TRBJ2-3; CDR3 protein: CASKEGGSTDTQYF; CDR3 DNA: TGCGCCAGCAAAGAGGGCGGGAGCACAGATACGCAGTATTTT
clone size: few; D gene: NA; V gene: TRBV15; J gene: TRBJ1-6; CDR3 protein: CATSRVLNSPLHF; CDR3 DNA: TGTGCCACCAGCAGAGTTCTTAATTCACCCCTCCACTTT
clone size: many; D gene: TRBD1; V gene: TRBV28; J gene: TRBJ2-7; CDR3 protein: CASSLLRQGSSYEQYF; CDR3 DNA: TGTGCCAGCAGCCTCCTTCGACAGGGGAGCTCCTACGAGCAGTACTTC
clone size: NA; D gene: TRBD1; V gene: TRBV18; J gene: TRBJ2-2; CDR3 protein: CASSPSWTGGFSNTGELFF; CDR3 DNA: TGTGCCAGCTCACCCTCTTGGACAGGGGGTTTCTCGAACACCGGGGAGCTGTTTTTT
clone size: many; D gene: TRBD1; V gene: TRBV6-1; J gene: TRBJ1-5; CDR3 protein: CASSRGQGLYNQPQHF; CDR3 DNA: TGTGCCAGCAGCCGAGGACAGGGACTCTACAATCAGCCCCAGCATTTT
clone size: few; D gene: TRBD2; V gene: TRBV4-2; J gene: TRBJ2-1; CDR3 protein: CASSQYTSGGANEQFF; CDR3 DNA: TGTGCCAGCAGCCAATACACTAGCGGGGGGGCCAATGAGCAGTTCTTC
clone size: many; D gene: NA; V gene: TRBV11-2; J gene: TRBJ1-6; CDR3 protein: CASSSRLLGSYNSPLHF; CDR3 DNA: TGTGCCAGCAGCTCCAGGCTACTGGGCTCCTATAATTCACCCCTCCACTTT
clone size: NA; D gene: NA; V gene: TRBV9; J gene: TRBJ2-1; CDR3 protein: CASSASDNEQFF; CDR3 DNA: TGTGCCAGCAGCGCCAGTGACAATGAGCAGTTCTTC
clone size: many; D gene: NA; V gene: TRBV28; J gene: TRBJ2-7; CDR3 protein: CASSRITGGASYEQYF; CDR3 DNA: TGTGCCAGCAGTCGCATTACAGGGGGGGCCTCCTACGAGCAGTACTTC
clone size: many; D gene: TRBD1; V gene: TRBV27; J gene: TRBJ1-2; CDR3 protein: CASSSYYRGTGGLPPYGYTF; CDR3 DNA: TGTGCCAGCAGTTCGTACTACAGGGGGACAGGGGGCCTACCCCCCTATGGCTACACCTTC
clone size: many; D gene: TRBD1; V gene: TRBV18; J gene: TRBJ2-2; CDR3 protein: CASSSDRRNTGELFF; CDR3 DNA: TGTGCCAGCTCGTCGGACAGGAGGAACACCGGGGAGCTGTTTTTT
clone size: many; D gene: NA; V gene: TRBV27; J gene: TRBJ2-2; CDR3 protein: CASSLTGVPGANTGELFF; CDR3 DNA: TGTGCCAGCAGCCTAACCGGGGTCCCAGGGGCGAACACCGGGGAGCTGTTTTTT